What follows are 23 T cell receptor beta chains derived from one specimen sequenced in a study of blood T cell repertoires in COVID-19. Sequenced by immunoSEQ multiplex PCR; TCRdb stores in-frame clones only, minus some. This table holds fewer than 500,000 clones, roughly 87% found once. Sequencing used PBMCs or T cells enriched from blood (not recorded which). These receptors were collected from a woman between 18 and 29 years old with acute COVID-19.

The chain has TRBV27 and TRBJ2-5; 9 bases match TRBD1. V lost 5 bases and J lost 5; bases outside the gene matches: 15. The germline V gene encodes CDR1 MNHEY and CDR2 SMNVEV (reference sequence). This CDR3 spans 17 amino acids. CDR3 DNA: TGTGCCAGCAGTGGTTATACAGGGGGCGAGTGGAGGGAGACCCAGTACTTC. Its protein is CASSGYTGGEWRETQYF.

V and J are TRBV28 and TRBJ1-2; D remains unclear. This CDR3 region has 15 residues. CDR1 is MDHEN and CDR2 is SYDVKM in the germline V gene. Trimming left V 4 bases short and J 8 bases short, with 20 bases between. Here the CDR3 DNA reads TGTGCCAGCAGTTCCTCCAGGAAAGTGACCCGGGGCTACACCTTC. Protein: CASSSSRKVTRGYTF.

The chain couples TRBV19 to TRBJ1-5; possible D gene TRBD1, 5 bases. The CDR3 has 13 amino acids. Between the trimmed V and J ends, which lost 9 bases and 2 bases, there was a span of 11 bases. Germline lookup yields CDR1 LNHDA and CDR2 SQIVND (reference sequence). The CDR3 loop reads CASGGTGNQPQHF. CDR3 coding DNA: TGTGCCAGCGGCGGGACGGGCAATCAGCCCCAGCATTTT.

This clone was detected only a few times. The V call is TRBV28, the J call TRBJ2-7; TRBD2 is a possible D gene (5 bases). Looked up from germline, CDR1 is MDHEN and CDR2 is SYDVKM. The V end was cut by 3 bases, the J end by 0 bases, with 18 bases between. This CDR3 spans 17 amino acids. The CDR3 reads CASSFRDIASSSYEQYF. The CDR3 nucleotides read TGTGCCAGCAGTTTCCGGGATATAGCGTCTAGCTCCTACGAGCAGTACTTC.

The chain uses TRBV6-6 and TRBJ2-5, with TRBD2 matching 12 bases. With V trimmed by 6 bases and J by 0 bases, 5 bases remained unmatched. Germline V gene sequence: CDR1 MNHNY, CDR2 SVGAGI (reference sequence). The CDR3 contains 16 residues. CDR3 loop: CASRDGTSGYQETQYF. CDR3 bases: TGTGCCAGCAGGGATGGGACTAGCGGGTACCAAGAGACCCAGTACTTC.

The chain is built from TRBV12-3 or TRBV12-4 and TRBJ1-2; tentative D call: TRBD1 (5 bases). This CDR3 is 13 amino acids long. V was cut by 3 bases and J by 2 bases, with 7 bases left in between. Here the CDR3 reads CASSFSGNYGYTF. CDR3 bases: TGTGCCAGCAGTTTTTCAGGGAACTATGGCTACACCTTC.

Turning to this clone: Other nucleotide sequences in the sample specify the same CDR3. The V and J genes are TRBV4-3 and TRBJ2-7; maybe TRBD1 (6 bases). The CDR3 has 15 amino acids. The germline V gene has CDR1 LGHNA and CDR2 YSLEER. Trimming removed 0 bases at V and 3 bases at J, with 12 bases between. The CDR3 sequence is CASSQDPGRGYEQYF. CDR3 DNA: TGCGCCAGCAGCCAAGATCCGGGCAGGGGCTACGAGCAGTACTTC.

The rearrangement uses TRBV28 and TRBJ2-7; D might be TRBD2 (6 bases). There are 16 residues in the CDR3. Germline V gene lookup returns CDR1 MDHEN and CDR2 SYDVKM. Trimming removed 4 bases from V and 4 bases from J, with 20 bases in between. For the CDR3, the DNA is TGTGCCAGCAGTTCAACGCGTCGAGGGAGGAGGTACGAGCAGTACTTC. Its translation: CASSSTRRGRRYEQYF.

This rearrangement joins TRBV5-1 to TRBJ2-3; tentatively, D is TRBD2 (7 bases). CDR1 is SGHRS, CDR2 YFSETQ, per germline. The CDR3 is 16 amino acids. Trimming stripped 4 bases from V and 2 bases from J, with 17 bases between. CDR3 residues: CASSLNGGLLTDTQYF. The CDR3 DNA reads TGCGCCAGCAGCCTGAACGGGGGGCTTCTCACAGATACGCAGTATTTT.

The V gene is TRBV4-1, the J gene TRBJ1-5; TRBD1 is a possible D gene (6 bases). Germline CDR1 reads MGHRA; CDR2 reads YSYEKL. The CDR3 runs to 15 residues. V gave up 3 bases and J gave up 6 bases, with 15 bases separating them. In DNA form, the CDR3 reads TGCGCCAGCAGCCACGAAGGAGGGGGGGCTCAGCCCCAGCATTTT. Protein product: CASSHEGGGAQPQHF.

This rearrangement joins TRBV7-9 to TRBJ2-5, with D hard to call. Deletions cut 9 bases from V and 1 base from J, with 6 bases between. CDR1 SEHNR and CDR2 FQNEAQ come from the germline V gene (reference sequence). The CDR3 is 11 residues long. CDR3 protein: CASTGQETQYF. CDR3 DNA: TGTGCCAGTACTGGCCAAGAGACCCAGTACTTC.

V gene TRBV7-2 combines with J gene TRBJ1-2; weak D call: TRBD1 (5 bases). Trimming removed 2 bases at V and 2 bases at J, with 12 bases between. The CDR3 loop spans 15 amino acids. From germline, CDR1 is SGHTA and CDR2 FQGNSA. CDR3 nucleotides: TGTGCCAGCAGCTTAACGTTGCAGGGAAACTATGGCTACACCTTC. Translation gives CASSLTLQGNYGYTF.

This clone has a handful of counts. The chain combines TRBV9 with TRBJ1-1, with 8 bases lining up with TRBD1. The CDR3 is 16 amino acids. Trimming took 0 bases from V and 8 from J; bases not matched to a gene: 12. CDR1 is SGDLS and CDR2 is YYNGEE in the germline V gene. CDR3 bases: TGTGCCAGCAGCGTAGGGGCCTCAACAACAGGGGGGGAAGCTTTCTTT. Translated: CASSVGASTTGGEAFF.

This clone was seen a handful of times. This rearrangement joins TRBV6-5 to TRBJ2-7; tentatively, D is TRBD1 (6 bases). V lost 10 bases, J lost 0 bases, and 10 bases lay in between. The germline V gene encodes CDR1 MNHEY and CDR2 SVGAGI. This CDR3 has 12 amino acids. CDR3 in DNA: TGTGCCACCTACAGGGACTCCTACGAGCAGTACTTC. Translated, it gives CATYRDSYEQYF.

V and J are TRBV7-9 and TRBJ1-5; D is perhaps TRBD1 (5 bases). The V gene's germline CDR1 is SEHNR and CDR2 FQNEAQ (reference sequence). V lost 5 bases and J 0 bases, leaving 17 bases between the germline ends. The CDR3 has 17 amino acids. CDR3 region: CASSPSGDSHSNQPQHF. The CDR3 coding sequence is TGTGCCAGCAGCCCGTCTGGGGACTCTCATAGCAATCAGCCCCAGCATTTT.

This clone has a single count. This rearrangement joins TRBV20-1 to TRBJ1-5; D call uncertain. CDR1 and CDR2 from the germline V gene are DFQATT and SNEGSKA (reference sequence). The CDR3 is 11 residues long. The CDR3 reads CQHRGAQPQHF. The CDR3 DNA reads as TGCCAGCACCGGGGTGCTCAGCCCCAGCATTTT.

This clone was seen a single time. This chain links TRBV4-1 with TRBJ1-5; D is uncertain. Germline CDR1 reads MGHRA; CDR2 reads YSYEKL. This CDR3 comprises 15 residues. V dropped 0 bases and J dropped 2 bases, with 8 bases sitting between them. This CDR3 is CASSQDSRGNQPQHF. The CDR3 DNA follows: TGCGCCAGCAGCCAAGATTCGCGGGGCAATCAGCCCCAGCATTTT.

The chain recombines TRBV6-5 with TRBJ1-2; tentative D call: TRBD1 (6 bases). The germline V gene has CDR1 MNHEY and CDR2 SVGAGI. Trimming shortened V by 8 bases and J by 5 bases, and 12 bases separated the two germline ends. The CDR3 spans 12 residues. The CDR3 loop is CASVGTRYGYTF. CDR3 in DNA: TGTGCCAGCGTCGGGACAAGATATGGCTACACCTTC.

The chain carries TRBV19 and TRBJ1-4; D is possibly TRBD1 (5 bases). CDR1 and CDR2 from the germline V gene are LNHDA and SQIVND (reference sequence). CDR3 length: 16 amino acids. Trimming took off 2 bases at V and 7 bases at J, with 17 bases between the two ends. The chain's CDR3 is CASSIQRGQGGEKLFF. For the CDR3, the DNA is TGTGCCAGTAGTATACAACGGGGTCAGGGAGGTGAAAAACTGTTTTTT.

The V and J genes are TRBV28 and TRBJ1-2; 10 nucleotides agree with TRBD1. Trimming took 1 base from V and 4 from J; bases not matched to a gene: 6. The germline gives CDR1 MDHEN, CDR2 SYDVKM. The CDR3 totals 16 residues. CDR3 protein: CASSLSYGDRGYGYTF. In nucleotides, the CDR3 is TGTGCCAGCAGTTTATCTTACGGGGACAGGGGCTATGGCTACACCTTC.

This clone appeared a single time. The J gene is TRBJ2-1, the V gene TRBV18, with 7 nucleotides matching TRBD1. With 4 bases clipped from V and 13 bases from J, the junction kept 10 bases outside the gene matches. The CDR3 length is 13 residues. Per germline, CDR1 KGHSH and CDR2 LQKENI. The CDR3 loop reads CASSLGTDQVQFF. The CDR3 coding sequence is TGTGCCAGCTCACTCGGGACAGACCAAGTACAGTTCTTC. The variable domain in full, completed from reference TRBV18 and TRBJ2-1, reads NAGVMQNPRHLVRRRGQEARLRCSPMKGHSHVYWYRQLPEEGLKFMVYLQKENIIDESGMPKERFSAEFPKEGPSILRIQQVVRGDSAAYFCASSLGTDQVQFFGPGTRLTVL.

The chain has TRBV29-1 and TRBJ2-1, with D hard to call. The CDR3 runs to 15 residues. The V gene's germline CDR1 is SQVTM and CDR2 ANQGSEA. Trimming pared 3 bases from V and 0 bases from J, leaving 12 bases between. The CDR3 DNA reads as TGCAGCGTTGACGGGTACTGGAGCTCCTACAATGAGCAGTTCTTC. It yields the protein CSVDGYWSSYNEQFF.

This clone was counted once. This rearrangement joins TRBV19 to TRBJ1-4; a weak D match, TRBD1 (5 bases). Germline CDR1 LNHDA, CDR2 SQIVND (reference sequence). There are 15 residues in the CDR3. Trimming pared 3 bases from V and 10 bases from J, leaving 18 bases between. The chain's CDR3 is CASSIEGRGRGKLFF. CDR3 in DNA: TGTGCCAGTAGTATTGAAGGGAGGGGCAGAGGAAAACTGTTTTTT.